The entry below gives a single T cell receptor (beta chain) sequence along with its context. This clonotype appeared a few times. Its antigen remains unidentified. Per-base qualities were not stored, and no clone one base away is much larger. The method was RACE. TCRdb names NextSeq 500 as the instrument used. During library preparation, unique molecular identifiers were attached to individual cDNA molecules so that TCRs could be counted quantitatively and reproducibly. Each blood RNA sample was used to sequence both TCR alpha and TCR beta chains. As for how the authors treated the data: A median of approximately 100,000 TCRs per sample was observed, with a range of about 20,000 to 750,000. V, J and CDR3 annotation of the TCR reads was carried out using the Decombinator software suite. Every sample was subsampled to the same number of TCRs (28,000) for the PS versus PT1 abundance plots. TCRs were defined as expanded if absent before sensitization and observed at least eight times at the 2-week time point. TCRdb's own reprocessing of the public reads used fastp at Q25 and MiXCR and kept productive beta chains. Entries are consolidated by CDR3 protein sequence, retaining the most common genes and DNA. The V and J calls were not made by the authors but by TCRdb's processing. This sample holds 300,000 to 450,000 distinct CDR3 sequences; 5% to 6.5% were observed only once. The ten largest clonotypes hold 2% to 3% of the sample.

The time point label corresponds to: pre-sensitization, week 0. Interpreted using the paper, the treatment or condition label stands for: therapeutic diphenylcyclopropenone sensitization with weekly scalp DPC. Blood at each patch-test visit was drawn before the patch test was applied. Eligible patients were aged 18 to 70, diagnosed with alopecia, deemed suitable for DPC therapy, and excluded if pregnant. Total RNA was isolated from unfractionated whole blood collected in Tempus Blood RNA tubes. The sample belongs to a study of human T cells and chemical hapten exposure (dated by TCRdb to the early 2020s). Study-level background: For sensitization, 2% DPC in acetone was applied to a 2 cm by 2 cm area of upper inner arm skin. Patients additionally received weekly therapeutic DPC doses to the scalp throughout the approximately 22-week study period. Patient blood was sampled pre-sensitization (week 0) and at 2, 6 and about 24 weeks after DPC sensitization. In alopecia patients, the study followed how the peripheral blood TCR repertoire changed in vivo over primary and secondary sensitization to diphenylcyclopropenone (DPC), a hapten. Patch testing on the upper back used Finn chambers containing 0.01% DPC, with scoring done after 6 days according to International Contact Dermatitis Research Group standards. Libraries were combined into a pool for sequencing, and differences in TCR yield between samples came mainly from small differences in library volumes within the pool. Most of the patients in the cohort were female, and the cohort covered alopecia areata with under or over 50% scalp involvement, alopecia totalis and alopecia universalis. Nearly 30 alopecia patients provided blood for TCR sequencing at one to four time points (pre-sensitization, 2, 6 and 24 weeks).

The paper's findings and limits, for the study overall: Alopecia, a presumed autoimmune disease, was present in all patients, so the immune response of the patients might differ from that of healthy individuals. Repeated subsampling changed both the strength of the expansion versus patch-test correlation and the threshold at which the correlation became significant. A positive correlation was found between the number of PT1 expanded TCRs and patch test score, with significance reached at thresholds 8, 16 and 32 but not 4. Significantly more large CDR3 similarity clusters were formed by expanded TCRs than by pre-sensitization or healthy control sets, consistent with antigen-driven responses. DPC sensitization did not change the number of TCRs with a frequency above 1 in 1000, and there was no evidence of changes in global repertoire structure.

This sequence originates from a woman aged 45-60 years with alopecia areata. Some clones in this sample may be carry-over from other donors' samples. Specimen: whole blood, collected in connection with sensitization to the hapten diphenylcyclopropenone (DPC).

The sequenced DNA: TGTGCCAGCAGTTCCGGGACATGGGACGACACTGAAGCTTTCTTT. The resulting protein is CASSSGTWDDTEAFF. This sequence uses TRBV5-5 and TRBJ1-1; TRBD1 could be the D gene, as 6 bases match. Via the germline V gene (reference sequence), CDR1 is SGHKS and CDR2 YYEKEE. From the cysteine through the phenylalanine, the CDR3 covers 15 amino acids. The entry retains the CDR3 DNA only, 45 bases that are in frame from base 1. Trimming costs V 5 bases and J 3 bases, and their ends lie 17 bases apart.